This T cell receptor (beta chain) was sequenced during a study of naive and memory T cell subsets. The library had UMIs added by 3' ligation of an oligonucleotide to TCR cDNA. RNA was extracted from over 2 ml of whole blood of healthy adults. Cells were not sorted; total RNA input targeted about 1 to 1,100 ng. This clonotype was detected ten times or more. Ligated cDNA underwent four rounds of PCR with nested alpha and beta constant region primers and SP2. Each CDR3 protein is one row after TCRdb ran MiXCR on the 5' RACE reads. This table holds roughly 62,000 distinct CDR3 sequences, under 8.5% found once. V was shortened by 4 bases and J by 2 bases, with 10 bases between the two germline ends. The CDR3 runs to 13 residues. CDR1 and CDR2 from the germline V gene are SQVTM and ANQGSEA.

The chain links TRBV29-1 to TRBJ2-3; the D is unclear. This TCR was recovered from a male donor in good health. CDR3 protein: CSVVTTNTDTQYF. The DNA for the CDR3 is TGCAGCGTTGTCACCACTAACACAGATACGCAGTATTTT.